The 32 T cell receptor beta chains below were found in one sample sequenced in a study of shared clonotypes between healthy human individuals. Method: immunoSEQ multiplex PCR; TCRdb's copy keeps in-frame clones and lacks some. The sample yields 2 million to 2.5 million clones, roughly 94% seen once. Material for sequencing was naive CD4+ T cells sorted from blood. Subset meaning: CD45RA+ positively selected. These receptors came from a man younger than 35 in good health.

The chain is built from TRBV18 and TRBJ1-5, with D hard to call. Trimming removed 3 bases from V and 7 bases from J, with 13 bases in between. This CDR3 has 14 amino acids. Germline CDR1 and CDR2: KGHSH and LQKENI. CDR3 sequence (DNA): TGTGCCAGCTCACCCTTCGGGGATGGCCAGCCCCAGCATTTT. Protein: CASSPFGDGQPQHF.

The chain recombines TRBV2 with TRBJ2-3, with D uncertain. V lost 4 bases, J lost 1 base, and 12 bases lay in between. Germline V gene lookup returns CDR1 SNHLY and CDR2 FYNNEI. The CDR3 spans 15 residues. The CDR3 bases are TGTGCCAGCAGTGCCCTCCGTATCGGCACAGATACGCAGTATTTT. This encodes CASSALRIGTDTQYF.

A word on this clone: The same CDR3 also results from other DNA sequences found in this sample. The V call is TRBV7-2, the J call TRBJ2-5; D perhaps matches TRBD2 (5 bases). Germline CDR1 reads SGHTA; CDR2 reads FQGNSA. The CDR3 is 13 amino acids. V was pared by 1 base and J by 5 bases, with 8 bases between. DNA for the CDR3: TGTGCCAGCAGCTTAGGGGAGCAGGAGACCCAGTACTTC. Translated: CASSLGEQETQYF. Variable domain in full (rest from reference TRBV7-2 and TRBJ2-5): GAGVSQSPSNKVTEKGKDVELRCDPISGHTALYWYRQSLGQGLEFLIYFQGNSAPDKSGLPSDRFSAERTGGSVSTLTIQRTQQEDSAVYLCASSLGEQETQYFGPGTRLLVL.

V gene TRBV7-9 combines with J gene TRBJ1-6; a weak D match, TRBD1 (6 bases). The V and J ends lost 1 base and 8 bases respectively, with 15 bases between them. The germline CDR1 and CDR2 sequences are SEHNR and FQNEAQ (reference sequence). The length of the CDR3 is 16 residues. The CDR3 DNA sequence: TGTGCCAGCAGCTTAGACCTAGGGGGGATCCATTCACCCCTCCACTTT. Its protein is CASSLDLGGIHSPLHF. Supplemented by reference TRBV7-9 and TRBJ1-6, the full variable domain reads DTGVSQNPRHKITKRGQNVTFRCDPISEHNRLYWYRQTLGQGPEFLTYFQNEAQLEKSRLLSDRFSAERPKGSFSTLEIQRTEQGDSAMYLCASSLDLGGIHSPLHFGNGTRLTVT.

The chain carries TRBV19 and TRBJ2-1; tentatively, D is TRBD1 (7 bases). CDR1 LNHDA and CDR2 SQIVND come from the germline V gene (reference sequence). This CDR3 is built from 16 residues. V dropped 5 bases and J dropped 5 bases, with 19 bases sitting between them. CDR3 DNA sequence: TGTGCCAGTAGTCCCACAGGAGGGACAGACCACAATGAGCAGTTCTTC. Translated: CASSPTGGTDHNEQFF.

The count of this clone is one. Other DNA sequences in the sample encode the same CDR3. This chain joins TRBV7-6 and TRBJ1-3, with no clear D. The CDR3 spans 14 residues. From germline, CDR1 is SGHVS and CDR2 FNYEAQ. V lost 5 bases, J lost 0 bases, and 8 bases lay in between. DNA of the CDR3: TGTGCCAGCAGCCCCGGTTCCTCTGGAAACACCATATATTTT. Protein sequence: CASSPGSSGNTIYF.

This rearrangement joins TRBV7-2 to TRBJ2-1, with 7 bases identical to TRBD2. Germline CDR1 and CDR2: SGHTA and FQGNSA. The CDR3 contains 15 residues. The CDR3 loop reads CACRERETPGNEQFF. CDR3 bases: TGTGCTTGCCGGGAGCGGGAAACTCCAGGGAATGAGCAGTTCTTC.

This clone appeared once. This rearrangement joins TRBV5-1 to TRBJ2-7; weak D call: TRBD2 (6 bases). CDR3 length: 16 residues. Germline CDR1 and CDR2: SGHRS and YFSETQ. V shed 5 bases and J shed 3 bases, with 21 bases lying between them. CDR3: CASSPGSSLMVYEQYF. CDR3 coding DNA: TGCGCCAGCAGTCCCGGGAGCTCCTTAATGGTCTACGAGCAGTACTTC.

CDR3 bases: TGTGCCAGTACATATGGCGAGGTGGGCTACTATGGCTACACCTTC. Its protein is CASTYGEVGYYGYTF. The J gene is TRBJ1-2, the V gene TRBV19; D ambiguous. The CDR3 is made up of 15 amino acids. The germline V gene has CDR1 LNHDA and CDR2 SQIVND (reference sequence). Trimming stripped 7 bases from V and 3 bases from J, with 18 bases between.

The table lists this clone with a count of one. The chain is built from TRBV10-2 and TRBJ2-1, with 14 bases matching TRBD2. Germline CDR1 is WSHSY and CDR2 is SAAADI. After removal of 6 bases from V and 7 bases from J, the junction contained 5 bases not matched to a gene. The CDR3 extends over 15 amino acids. The DNA for the CDR3 is TGCGCCAGCAGAGAGGGACTAGCGGGAGTTAATGAGCAGTTCTTC. It specifies CASREGLAGVNEQFF.

The V and J genes are TRBV6-5 and TRBJ1-2; 9 bases match TRBD1. Germline assignment: CDR1 MNHEY and CDR2 SVGAGI. CDR3 length: 14 residues. Losses at the gene ends were 4 bases for V and 5 bases for J; bases not matched to a gene: 5. The CDR3 DNA follows: TGTGCCAGCAGTTTTCTACAGGGGGCGTATGGCTACACCTTC. It translates to CASSFLQGAYGYTF.

The V gene is TRBV4-3, the J gene TRBJ2-2; D uncertain. CDR1 is LGHNA and CDR2 is YSLEER in the germline V gene. The CDR3 extends over 14 amino acids. With 4 bases removed from V and 4 bases from J, the gap between germline ends came to 10 bases. CDR3 sequence: CASSLVDATGELFF. The CDR3 DNA follows: TGCGCCAGCAGCCTTGTGGATGCCACCGGGGAGCTGTTTTTT.

About this clone: At one end the junction does not follow the germline gene, possibly because of a read error. The V call is TRBV28, the J call TRBJ2-7, with TRBD1 matching 7 bases. Germline V gives CDR1 MDHEN, CDR2 SYDVKM. The CDR3 extends over 10 amino acids. CDR3 protein: CSTGTYEQYF. In nucleotides, the CDR3 is TGCTCGACAGGGACCTACGAGCAGTACTTC.

The chain has TRBV27 and TRBJ1-4; D uncertain. V shed 6 bases and J shed 7 bases, with 15 bases lying between them. Germline CDR1 and CDR2: MNHEY and SMNVEV (reference sequence). The CDR3 is 14 amino acids. The CDR3 sequence: CASRGVGLGEKLFF. The DNA for the CDR3 is TGTGCCAGCAGAGGCGTAGGGCTAGGTGAAAAACTGTTTTTT.

The genes are TRBV11-2 and TRBJ2-1; D is undetermined. Germline CDR1 and CDR2: SGHAT and FQNNGV. Trimming pared 3 bases from V and 0 bases from J, leaving 9 bases between. This CDR3 spans 15 amino acids. CDR3 residues: CASSLSTSSYNEQFF. As DNA, the CDR3 is TGTGCCAGCAGCTTGTCAACCTCCTCCTACAATGAGCAGTTCTTC.

The V and J genes are TRBV6-6 and TRBJ1-5, with 12 bases fitting TRBD1. Germline V gene sequence: CDR1 MNHNY, CDR2 SVGAGI (reference sequence). The CDR3 is made up of 14 amino acids. V lost 7 bases and J lost 10; bases outside the gene matches: 8. The CDR3 protein is CASIGTGGLSPQHF. The CDR3 DNA is TGTGCCAGCATCGGGACAGGGGGCCTTTCACCCCAGCATTTT.

The sample holds one count of this clone. The CDR3 loop reads CATSRDRGTGDEKLFF. CDR3 DNA sequence: TGTGCCACCAGCAGAGATAGAGGGACAGGAGATGAAAAACTGTTTTTT. The V and J genes are TRBV15 and TRBJ1-4; 8 bases are a match to TRBD1. This CDR3 region has 16 residues. Germline V gene data show CDR1 as LNHNV and CDR2 as YYDKDF (reference sequence). With 0 bases clipped from V and 6 bases from J, the junction kept 6 bases outside the gene matches. The variable domain in full, with the rest retrieved from reference TRBV15 and TRBJ1-4, is DAMVIQNPRYQVTQFGKPVTLSCSQTLNHNVMYWYQQKSSQAPKLLFHYYDKDFNNEADTPDNFQSRRPNTSFCFLDIRSPGLGDTAMYLCATSRDRGTGDEKLFFGSGTQLSVL.

The V and J genes are TRBV7-9 and TRBJ2-5; 9 bases line up with TRBD1. J was trimmed by 4 bases and V by 3 bases; bases with no gene match: 6. Looked up from germline, CDR1 is SEHNR and CDR2 is FQNEAQ (reference sequence). The CDR3 covers 15 residues. CDR3 region: CASSFGTGLGETQYF. The CDR3 DNA follows: TGTGCCAGCAGCTTCGGGACAGGGTTAGGAGAGACCCAGTACTTC.

This clone is a singleton in its sample. This rearrangement joins TRBV7-2 to TRBJ2-5, with 15 nucleotides matching TRBD2. V dropped 4 bases and J dropped 4; count of bases not matched to a gene: 7. Germline lookup yields CDR1 SGHTA and CDR2 FQGNSA. The CDR3 is 17 residues long. CDR3 amino acids: CASSSGLAGGFGETQYF. CDR3 nucleotide sequence: TGTGCCAGCAGCTCCGGACTAGCGGGAGGGTTCGGAGAGACCCAGTACTTC. Full variable domain (rest looked up from reference TRBV7-2 and TRBJ2-5): GAGVSQSPSNKVTEKGKDVELRCDPISGHTALYWYRQSLGQGLEFLIYFQGNSAPDKSGLPSDRFSAERTGGSVSTLTIQRTQQEDSAVYLCASSSGLAGGFGETQYFGPGTRLLVL.

The V call is TRBV9, the J call TRBJ2-2, with no clear D. Germline CDR1 reads SGDLS; CDR2 reads YYNGEE. This CDR3 is 14 amino acids long. Deletions cut 4 bases from V and 4 bases from J, with 11 bases between. The CDR3 bases are TGTGCCAGCAGCCCCCCCGTTACCACCGGGGAGCTGTTTTTT. It specifies CASSPPVTTGELFF. The full variable domain, in which reference TRBV9 and TRBJ2-2 provide the parts outside the CDR3, is DSGVTQTPKHLITATGQRVTLRCSPRSGDLSVYWYQQSLDQGLQFLIQYYNGEERAKGNILERFSAQQFPDLHSELNLSSLELGDSALYFCASSPPVTTGELFFGEGSRLTVL.

On this clone itself: In the same sample, other DNA sequences code for this CDR3. CDR3 protein: CAWSVPGGTGELFF. As DNA, the CDR3 is TGTGCCTGGAGTGTACCGGGGGGCACCGGGGAGCTGTTTTTT. The chain recombines TRBV30 with TRBJ2-2; 7 bases align to TRBD2. The CDR3 has 14 residues. The germline V gene has CDR1 GTSNPN and CDR2 SVGIG (reference sequence). V dropped 0 bases and J dropped 4; count of bases not matched to a gene: 2.

The chain recombines TRBV27 with TRBJ2-3; TRBD2 agrees at 11 bases. Germline CDR1 and CDR2: MNHEY and SMNVEV (reference sequence). The CDR3 contains 15 residues. V gave up 3 bases and J gave up 2 bases; unmatched junction bases: 1. The CDR3 DNA reads TGTGCCAGCAGTTTGGGACTAGCGGACACAGATACGCAGTATTTT. Residues: CASSLGLADTDTQYF.

V is TRBV19 and J is TRBJ1-2; D is unclear. The CDR3 consists of 12 residues. CDR1 is LNHDA and CDR2 is SQIVND in the germline V gene (reference sequence). V gave up 7 bases and J gave up 5 bases, with 11 bases separating them. The chain's CDR3 is CASTARGYGYTF. The CDR3 DNA reads TGTGCCAGTACAGCCCGGGGATATGGCTACACCTTC.

This chain connects TRBV11-2 to TRBJ2-3, with a weak D call TRBD2 (5 bases). This CDR3 is built from 13 residues. Germline V gene data show CDR1 as SGHAT and CDR2 as FQNNGV. V was trimmed by 4 bases and J by 7 bases, leaving 12 bases between them. The CDR3 here is CASSWERVNTQYF. CDR3 nucleotides: TGTGCCAGCAGCTGGGAGAGAGTTAATACGCAGTATTTT. Supplemented by reference TRBV11-2 and TRBJ2-3, the full variable domain reads EAGVAQSPRYKIIEKRQSVAFWCNPISGHATLYWYQQILGQGPKLLIQFQNNGVVDDSQLPKDRFSAERLKGVDSTLKIQPAKLEDSAVYLCASSWERVNTQYFGPGTRLTVL.

The chain combines TRBV6-5 with TRBJ1-1, with unresolved D. Germline V gene data show CDR1 as MNHEY and CDR2 as SVGAGI. V lost 2 bases and J 3 bases, leaving 10 bases between the germline ends. The CDR3 consists of 14 residues. CDR3 sequence reads: CASSYVGGDTEAFF. CDR3 nucleotide sequence: TGTGCCAGCAGTTACGTGGGTGGAGACACTGAAGCTTTCTTT.

V is TRBV6-1 and J is TRBJ2-7, with 10 bases that match TRBD1. V gave up 8 bases and J gave up 4 bases; unmatched junction bases: 8. This CDR3 has 14 amino acids. Germline CDR1 MNHNS, CDR2 SASEGT. This CDR3 reads CASLTQDRGYEQYF. Written as DNA, the CDR3 is TGTGCCAGCCTCACCCAGGACAGGGGGTACGAGCAGTACTTC.

This chain connects TRBV18 to TRBJ2-6, with D possibly being TRBD2 (5 bases). V was cut by 6 bases and J by 2 bases, with 11 bases left in between. Germline-derived CDR1 and CDR2 are KGHSH and LQKENI. The CDR3 runs 15 residues. In DNA form, the CDR3 reads TGTGCCAGCTCCCGGGATCAAACTGGGGCCAACGTCCTGACTTTC. It is translated as CASSRDQTGANVLTF.

The rearrangement joins TRBV29-1 to TRBJ2-2; 7 positions agree with TRBD1. Germline loops: CDR1 SQVTM, CDR2 ANQGSEA. V lost 7 bases to trimming and J lost 3 bases; unmatched junction nucleotides: 8. CDR3 size: 14 residues. The CDR3 sequence: CSARGQRDTGELFF. CDR3 in DNA: TGCAGCGCCCGGGGACAGAGAGACACCGGGGAGCTGTTTTTT.

As for this clone: This specimen includes other DNA sequences encoding the same CDR3. The chain combines TRBV10-3 with TRBJ2-5, with 10 bases fitting TRBD1. Trimming removed 2 bases from V and 4 bases from J; junction bases left unmatched: 1. Germline V gene data show CDR1 as ENHRY and CDR2 as SYGVKD. The CDR3 is 14 residues long. As DNA, the CDR3 is TGTGCCATCAGTGAGGGACAGGGGGGAGAGACCCAGTACTTC. It is translated as CAISEGQGGETQYF.

The chain carries TRBV18 and TRBJ2-7, with D maybe TRBD1 (6 bases). Trimming removed 2 bases from V and 1 base from J, with 18 bases in between. Germline V CDR1 and CDR2: KGHSH, LQKENI. This CDR3 contains 17 residues. CDR3 region: CASSPSSGASFSYEQYF. As DNA, the CDR3 is TGTGCCAGCTCACCAAGCTCAGGGGCCTCCTTTTCCTACGAGCAGTACTTC.

The V gene is TRBV5-1, the J gene TRBJ1-2; D unresolved. The CDR3 runs 14 residues. Trimming shortened V by 3 bases and J by 0 bases, and 9 bases separated the two germline ends. CDR1 and CDR2 (germline): SGHRS, YFSETQ. The CDR3 is CASSSGVANYGYTF. CDR3 DNA: TGCGCCAGCAGCTCCGGGGTAGCTAACTATGGCTACACCTTC.

The chain combines TRBV6-6 with TRBJ1-2, with D perhaps matching TRBD1 (5 bases). Trimming took off 1 base at V and 7 bases at J, with 13 bases between the two ends. Germline V CDR1 and CDR2: MNHNY, SVGAGI (reference sequence). The CDR3 spans 14 residues. The CDR3 sequence: CASSYFGRVGGYTF. CDR3 DNA sequence: TGTGCCAGCAGTTACTTCGGCAGGGTTGGTGGCTACACCTTC.